One sample yielded the 18 T cell receptor beta chains listed below, sequenced in a study of blood T cells in healthy people across ages. The use of a sample-barcoded 5' primer and a J-beta primer mix characterized a second PCR of 7 to 11 cycles. One entry per CDR3 protein, called by TCRdb with MiXCR from the 5' RACE reads. The top ten hold about 6.3% of the sample, which has 1,500,000 or so distinct CDR3 sequences, 59% seen once. The sequencing sample was made of blood. The receptors were sampled from a man aged 18 to 29 in good health.

This clonotype was detected only once. The J gene is TRBJ2-5, the V gene TRBV9; 7 nucleotides agree with TRBD2. The J segment lost 0 bases and the V segment lost 4 bases, leaving 9 bases of the junction unmatched. This CDR3 is 16 amino acids long. Germline loops: CDR1 SGDLS, CDR2 YYNGEE. The CDR3 here is CASSSASGRHQETQYF. DNA for the CDR3: TGTGCCAGCAGCTCAGCTAGCGGACGACACCAAGAGACCCAGTACTTC.

The gene calls are TRBV6-6 and TRBJ2-1, with a tentative D call TRBD2 (6 bases). The CDR3 has 15 amino acids. The germline V and J ends were trimmed by 6 bases and 0 bases, with 12 bases remaining between them. Germline assignment: CDR1 MNHNY and CDR2 SVGAGI (reference sequence). Written as DNA, the CDR3 is TGTGCCAGCAGCGCGGGGCCGAGCTCCTACAATGAGCAGTTCTTC. It translates to CASSAGPSSYNEQFF.

This clonotype was detected a few times. The J gene is TRBJ2-7, the V gene TRBV12-3 or TRBV12-4; a possible D gene is TRBD1 (6 bases). CDR3 length: 14 residues. The V and J ends lost 6 bases and 2 bases respectively, with 14 bases between them. DNA of the CDR3: TGTGCCAGCAGACCGACAGGCGAAGCCTACGAGCAGTACTTC. Its protein is CASRPTGEAYEQYF.

This clonotype was detected only a few times. V gene TRBV11-2 combines with J gene TRBJ2-5; either TRBD1 or TRBD2 may supply D (6 bases each). CDR3 length equals 16 residues. From germline, CDR1 is SGHAT and CDR2 FQNNGV. V was cut by 3 bases and J by 5 bases, with 19 bases left in between. Here the CDR3 DNA reads TGTGCCAGCAGCTTCGGGGGCCAACCTTCGGCGGAGACCCAGTACTTC. Residues: CASSFGGQPSAETQYF.

V is TRBV7-2 and J is TRBJ2-7, with TRBD1 matching over 8 bases. The CDR3 length is 14 residues. V dropped 5 bases and J dropped 4; count of bases not matched to a gene: 7. Per the germline V gene, CDR1 is SGHTA and CDR2 is FQGNSA. Here the CDR3 reads CASSVRGQEYEQYF. For the CDR3, the DNA is TGTGCCAGCAGCGTCCGGGGACAGGAGTACGAGCAGTACTTC. Drawing the rest from reference TRBV7-2 and TRBJ2-7, the complete variable domain is GAGVSQSPSNKVTEKGKDVELRCDPISGHTALYWYRQSLGQGLEFLIYFQGNSAPDKSGLPSDRFSAERTGGSVSTLTIQRTQQEDSAVYLCASSVRGQEYEQYFGPGTRLTVT.

A few counts support this clonotype. This sequence joins TRBV4-1 and TRBJ1-6; D is undetermined. V was clipped by 1 base and J by 0 bases, with 28 bases between them. The CDR3 extends over 23 amino acids. Germline lookup yields CDR1 MGHRA and CDR2 YSYEKL. The CDR3 protein is CASSQGISSPRAGTSSYNSPLHF. CDR3 DNA sequence: TGCGCCAGCAGCCAAGGAATATCCTCACCACGAGCGGGTACGAGCTCCTATAATTCACCCCTCCACTTT.

The chain combines TRBV7-2 with TRBJ2-5, with D possibly TRBD1 on 7 matching bases. This CDR3 comprises 15 residues. The germline V and J ends were trimmed by 6 bases and 5 bases, with 19 bases remaining between them. The germline V gene encodes CDR1 SGHTA and CDR2 FQGNSA. The CDR3 sequence: CASSQGGFPEETQYF. CDR3 sequence (DNA): TGTGCCAGCAGTCAGGGGGGATTTCCGGAGGAGACCCAGTACTTC.

This chain connects TRBV10-3 to TRBJ1-4; perhaps TRBD1 as D (6 bases). V lost 8 bases and J 3 bases, leaving 13 bases between the germline ends. From germline, CDR1 is ENHRY and CDR2 SYGVKD. The CDR3 runs 14 residues. CDR3 bases: TGTGCCATCGGGGACACCATAGCTAATGAAAAACTGTTTTTT. It codes for CAIGDTIANEKLFF.

Concerning this clonotype: The junction departs from the called germline gene at one end, perhaps through a read error. The genes are TRBV30 and TRBJ2-2; 8 bases line up with TRBD2. This CDR3 contains 13 residues. From germline, CDR1 is GTSNPN and CDR2 SVGIG (reference sequence). The CDR3 coding sequence is TGCGCCTGGAGTGGGACTAGTACCGGGGAGCTGTTTTTT. The encoded protein is CAWSGTSTGELFF. The entire variable domain, with the rest obtained from reference TRBV30 and TRBJ2-2, is as follows: SQTIHQWPATLVQPVGSPLSLECTVEGTSNPNLYWYRQAAGRGLQLLFYSVGIGQISSEVPQNLSASRPQDRQFILSSKKLLLSDSGFYLCAWSGTSTGELFFGEGSRLTVL.

The chain recombines TRBV5-1 with TRBJ2-5; the D gene could be TRBD1 or TRBD2 (5 bases each). The CDR3 spans 17 residues. V lost 5 bases to trimming and J lost 5 bases, with 25 bases between them. Germline V CDR1 and CDR2: SGHRS, YFSETQ. CDR3 residues: CASRLTFGTSLWETQYF. CDR3 bases: TGCGCCAGCAGATTAACTTTCGGGACCTCATTATGGGAGACCCAGTACTTC.

The chain has TRBV3-1 and TRBJ2-4, with D possibly being TRBD1 or TRBD2 (5 bases each). The J call is uncertain, as TRBJ2-5 better fits the DNA end. This CDR3 has 15 amino acids. Germline CDR1 and CDR2: LGHDT and YNNKEL (reference sequence). CDR3 sequence: CASSQDWGIPKTQYF. The DNA for the CDR3 is TGTGCCAGCAGCCAAGATTGGGGGATCCCCAAGACCCAGTACTTC.

This rearrangement joins TRBV28 to TRBJ2-5; a weak D match, TRBD1 (6 bases). With the DNA end fitting TRBJ2-7 better, the J assignment may be wrong. From germline, CDR1 is MDHEN and CDR2 SYDVKM. The CDR3 is made up of 13 amino acids. The CDR3 region is CASLAGEPYEQYF. In DNA form, the CDR3 reads TGTGCCAGCTTGGCAGGGGAGCCCTACGAGCAGTACTTC.

This chain joins TRBV12-3 or TRBV12-4 and TRBJ2-7; D possibly matches TRBD1 or TRBD2 (6 bases each). The CDR3 contains 15 residues. Trimming took 5 bases from V and 4 from J, leaving 18 bases between them. For the CDR3, the DNA is TGTGCCAGCAGTCCAGAGGGGGGACGGAGATACGAGCAGTACTTC. Protein: CASSPEGGRRYEQYF.

The chain recombines TRBV10-1 with TRBJ2-3, with a possible D match to TRBD2 (6 bases). CDR3 length: 16 residues. The V and J ends lost 5 bases and 3 bases respectively, with 18 bases between them. In germline, CDR1 is WNHNN, CDR2 SYGVQD (reference sequence). CDR3 nucleotides: TGCGCCAGCAGTCCCTCTACAGTGGAGGGGACAGATACGCAGTATTTT. Translated, it gives CASSPSTVEGTDTQYF.

The count of this clonotype is one. CDR3 sequence (DNA): TGTGCCAGCAGCCCTCTAACAGGGGCATCCTCCTACGAGCAGTACTTC. Its protein is CASSPLTGASSYEQYF. The V call is TRBV11-2, the J call TRBJ2-7; 7 nucleotides agree with TRBD1. The CDR3 sequence is 16 residues long. CDR1 and CDR2 (germline): SGHAT, FQNNGV. The junction had 10 bases not matched to a gene; V was cut back by 5 bases and J by 0 bases.

This sequence joins TRBV29-1 and TRBJ2-4, with TRBD1 identical over 9 bases. The CDR3 covers 15 residues. Germline V gene data show CDR1 as SQVTM and CDR2 as ANQGSEA. V shed 7 bases, J shed 5 bases, and the junction held 12 bases outside the gene matches. CDR3 residues: CSGETGGGLENIQYF. DNA of the CDR3: TGCAGCGGGGAAACAGGGGGCGGTCTGGAAAACATTCAGTACTTC.

The chain has TRBV29-1 and TRBJ2-1; 7 nucleotides line up with TRBD2. Trimming at V came to 3 bases and at J to 5 bases, leaving 7 bases not matched to a gene. CDR3 length: 14 residues. Germline V gene sequence: CDR1 SQVTM, CDR2 ANQGSEA. CDR3 nucleotide sequence: TGCAGCGTTGACCTGGGAGGGTACGACAATGAGCAGTTCTTC. Protein sequence: CSVDLGGYDNEQFF.

This clonotype was found once. This chain joins TRBV7-9 and TRBJ1-2; a weak D match, TRBD1 (5 bases). This CDR3 is 11 amino acids long. Germline V gene data show CDR1 as SEHNR and CDR2 as FQNEAQ (reference sequence). Trimming removed 5 bases from V and 11 bases from J, with 12 bases in between. CDR3 protein: CASSPSWGYTF. The DNA for the CDR3 is TGTGCCAGCAGCCCGTCTTGGGGGTACACCTTC.